This T cell receptor (beta chain) is from a study of cytomegalovirus exposure and HLA in healthy donors (dated by TCRdb to about 2017). For the study in its entirety: According to an earlier analysis of 587 of the donors, about 179 million T cells yielded 90 million to 130 million unique TCR beta sequences and 276 Gb of sequence data. An early release covering 550 to 650 HLA-typed donors comprised approximately 300 gigabases of sequencing data and 85 million to 100 million unique TCR sequences. Of the 300 to 400 genotyped donors, roughly 85% fell in the genetic ancestry cluster associated with self-reported Caucasian donors. The study aimed to test whether signatures of past pathogen exposure could be identified by cataloging public T cell receptors. The study used immunosequencing to profile the T cell repertoires of 666 subjects and linked those repertoires to cytomegalovirus serostatus. A separate validation cohort of roughly 110 different subjects was used in addition to the roughly 700-subject first cohort. High-throughput TCR immunosequencing, statistical association of individual TCRs with disease status, and machine learning were combined to predict cytomegalovirus infection status. To study patterns of TCR occurrence, a later analysis re-analyzed previously published TCR beta repertoires from around 660 donors and added high-resolution HLA genotyping. The later analysis used no new phenotypic data to find candidate immune exposures, relying instead on TCR beta sequences and their occurrence across donors. To decide whether each TCR beta V gene segment behaved as functional or pseudogenic, an earlier analysis of some 600 of the donors relied on high-throughput TCR beta sequencing. Donor age, sex, ethnicity and CMV serostatus were compiled alongside the repertoire data. In a later genetic analysis, genome-wide SNP genotypes for about three fifths of the roughly 670 donors were used, and that subset was treated as a discovery cohort. All discovery cohort repertoires had been generated using a single sequencing platform. Class I and class II HLA loci were covered by the typing at four-digit resolution. Typing coverage differed by locus: A, B, C, DRB1 and DQB1 were typed in roughly 620-640 donors, DQA1 in about 550, DPA1 in around 600, and DPB1 in 400 to 490. Roughly five DR-DQ haplotypes were treated as single units for association and clustering because of strong linkage in the cohort. Among about 400 genotyped donors of the cohort, an average of approximately 240,000 unique TCR beta nucleotide sequences was sequenced per donor, of which 15% to 20% were non-productive. Broader findings and caveats from the paper: Presence/absence analyses assumed roughly uniform sequencing depth across donors, an assumption that may not hold. A later analysis found that most CMV-associated TCR beta chains appeared HLA-restricted, with HLA associations seemingly driven largely by CMV exposure. The earlier analysis of some 540 of the donors excluded around 17 rarely observed V segments, including chromosome 9 orphons, because counts were too low. In a later analysis, around 17,000 TCR beta sequences were associated with specific HLA alleles at a false discovery rate of 0.05. An association between a missense DCLRE1C variant and V-gene and J-gene trimming of TCR beta chains was found in a later genetic analysis and replicated in an independent cohort. The classifier was reported to diagnose cytomegalovirus status with high specificity and sensitivity in both the original cohort and the validation cohort. This cohort had only TCR beta chains sequenced, and the lack of alpha or paired-chain data limited which features could be detected. Across donors, most TCR sequences were observed very rarely, whereas some public TCRs were present in many individuals. Assigning TCR associations to individual alleles was difficult when HLA alleles, especially DR and DQ, strongly co-occurred. A later analysis found that TCR association rates varied across HLA loci, with DRB1 alleles showing the most associated TCRs and HLA-C alleles the fewest. It was suggested by the authors that the approach could potentially be generalized to other disease states and immunological phenotypes. A later analysis reported that several top co-occurrence clusters appeared linked to parvovirus B19, influenza, CMV and Epstein-Barr virus. In the study, 150 to 200 TCR beta chains were listed as associated with cytomegalovirus. A group of highly shared sequence variants was considered likely to be a technical artifact of the sequencing pipeline. An earlier analysis of approximately 540 of the donors showed that most TCR beta V segments appeared in productive rearrangements either about 87% or about 30% of the time, which broadly matched IMGT annotations. For the cohort, immune exposure information was limited to CMV serostatus. A further reported finding was that TCR beta sequences accurately predicted the HLA-A and HLA-B alleles for most subjects in the first cohort. A later analysis found that HLA-associated TCR beta chains were more clonally expanded and had lower generation probabilities than equally common non-associated chains. Some IMGT-functional V segments, including TRBV6-2 and TRBV6-3, could not be distinguished by the 87-base-pair reads and were therefore excluded. A later genetic analysis reported fewer N-insertions in productive TCRs among donors in an Asian-associated ancestry cluster than the roughly 620-donor mean. Because some donors lacked HLA typing at each locus, the association tests relied only on the typed subset. Correlated functional status among segregating V segments might be attributable to linkage disequilibrium, but an unknown experimental factor could not be ruled out. In vitro tests confirmed that a few of the cytomegalovirus-associated TCR beta chains recognize cytomegalovirus antigens.

V and J lose 0 bases and 7 bases, and a span of 9 bases separates them. The germline V gene provides CDR1 SGHVS and CDR2 FQNEAQ. The CDR3 contains 14 residues, cysteine and phenylalanine counted. Just the 42-base CDR3 DNA is kept, in frame starting at base 1. The cohort comprised 666 healthy bone marrow donors. Cohort members were all nominally healthy when sampled, although unrecorded immune exposures were likely present. The donor was CMV seronegative and was included in the group of around 320 seronegative cohort members. A peripheral blood sample was provided by each donor, and peripheral blood mononuclear cells were used for TCR beta sequencing. Genomic DNA was extracted from the blood cell samples with the Qiagen DNeasy Blood Extraction Kit. In regard to this clone: Its antigen is still unknown. There are no base qualities to consult, and no much larger clone falls within one base.

The library was generated by the immunoSEQ multiplex PCR assay. The multiplex PCR relied on a mix of 60 forward primers for TCR Vbeta segments and 13 reverse primers for TCR Jbeta segments. The CDR3 region of rearranged TCR beta genes was amplified from genomic DNA by a multiplex PCR assay. The Illumina HiSeq System was used to sequence the amplified TCR beta libraries as 87-base-pair reads. Per the authors' processing: In a later analysis, tens of millions of unique TCR beta chains were counted across the roughly 670 repertoires, and roughly 11 million of these chains were shared by at least two donors. To remove PCR and sequencing errors, raw reads were error-corrected and collapsed into unique sequences using a nearest-neighbor algorithm that merged closely related sequences. Alignment of CDR3 sequences to IMGT reference sequences was used to assign V, D and J gene segments. Each retained sequence needed at least a six-nucleotide match to both a V gene segment and a J gene segment. Rearrangements were classified as productive when the CDR3 lacked stop codons and remained in frame with V and J, and all other rearrangements were classified as non-productive. CDR3 was defined by IMGT convention, running from the second conserved V-encoded cysteine to the conserved J-encoded phenylalanine. The earlier analysis of 587 of the donors excluded sequences that lacked an unambiguous match to a single V gene segment. In an earlier analysis of several hundred of the donors, V segments were called functional above 56.7% productive rearrangements and were called segregating when the between-donor standard deviation exceeded 5%. A statistical classification framework was built for diagnosing cytomegalovirus status from the catalog of TCR beta chain sequences. In a later analysis, TCR nucleotide sequences were compared against IMGT/GENE-DB human TR gene sequences so that V and J genes could be assigned. In a later analysis, CDR3 sequences and most-parsimonious VDJ recombination scenarios were assigned using the TCRdist pipeline. In a later analysis, every TCR beta chain was defined by the combination of its CDR3 amino acid sequence and its V-gene family, and reads without a unique V-gene family were dropped. In a later analysis, approximately 590 highly shared, low-generation-probability nucleotide sequences were removed to address suspected cross-contamination and a sequencing artifact. In a later analysis, a clonal expansion index was calculated for each public chain from normalized within-repertoire ranks of inferred template counts. Generation probabilities in a later analysis came from a VDJ recombination model fitted to out-of-frame rearrangements, and those results were checked against IGoR. In a later analysis, hypergeometric tests were used to score TCR-TCR, TCR-HLA and TCR-CMV co-occurrence, with a repertoire-size bias correction applied to TCR pairs. False discovery rates were estimated in a later analysis by permuting HLA or CMV assignments 20 times. A later analysis grouped co-occurring TCRs with DBSCAN, adding TCRdist sequence similarity when clustering within HLA-allele-positive subsets. For co-occurrence clustering, repertoires with fewer than 30,000 or more than 120,000 public chains were excluded, along with a handful of repertoires with anomalous nucleotide sharing. TCRdb holds this immuneACCESS table with in-frame rearrangements only. Some clones are missing; in checked studies, unresolved V genes explain under half, and the rest has no known cause. The V and J calls and clone size are taken from that table; D and trimming were inferred from the DNA. This sample is represented by 130,000 to 150,000 clones; 82% of them were singletons. The ten largest make up less than 4% of the sample.

The clonotype originates from a male donor in good health and CMV-seronegative. The chain is encoded by TRBV7-8 joined to TRBJ1-4; no D gene can be assigned with confidence. The sequencing input was PBMCs. The DNA sequence reads TGTGCCAGCAGCTTAGCTCTAGGAGGTGAAAAACTGTTTTTT. This codes for CASSLALGGEKLFF.